This is a list of T cell receptor beta chains from one sample in a study of regulatory dendritic cells for organ transplantation. Their specific antigens are unknown. Data came from immunoSEQ multiplex PCR; TCRdb stores just in-frame clones and leaves some out. Among 20,000 or so clones listed, 80% to 90% were seen once. The sequencing sample was made of naive CD4+ T cells from blood cultured with regulatory dendritic cells. Receptor source: a human donor in good health. Both conserved end residues are part of each CDR3. Fields, in order: clone size, D gene, J gene, V gene, CDR3 protein, CDR3 DNA. The D gene is left open where the match is weak. Clone size is stated in some rows and not others, as once, few, many or a class when expanded.

once,TRBD2,TRBJ2-1,TRBV4-3,CASSREPSGPYNEQFF,TGCGCCAGCAGCCGAGAACCTAGCGGACCTTACAATGAGCAGTTCTTC
medium-sized,.,TRBJ1-5,TRBV30,CAWSVRRVYQPQHF,TGTGCCTGGAGTGTACGGAGGGTATATCAGCCCCAGCATTTT
.,.,TRBJ2-6,TRBV5-4,CASSLSGSGANVLTF,TGTGCCAGCAGCTTGTCAGGGTCTGGGGCCAACGTCCTGACTTTC
.,.,TRBJ2-1,TRBV18,CASSTQGDEQFF,TGTGCCAGCTCGACGCAGGGCGATGAGCAGTTCTTC
.,.,TRBJ2-2,TRBV7-3,CASSPKNTGELFF,TGTGCCAGCAGCCCTAAGAACACCGGGGAGCTGTTTTTT
.,.,TRBJ1-1,TRBV19,CASSIEKGPVNTEAFF,TGTGCCAGTAGTATAGAGAAGGGGCCGGTGAACACTGAAGCTTTCTTT
.,TRBD2,TRBJ2-2,TRBV6-5,CASSSLAGGAGELFF,TGTGCCAGCAGTTCTCTAGCGGGAGGGGCCGGGGAGCTGTTTTTT
.,.,TRBJ1-2,TRBV10-1,CARPRTSPLYGYTF,TGCGCCCGACCGCGTACAAGCCCTCTCTATGGCTACACCTTC
.,TRBD1,TRBJ1-4,TRBV25-1,CASTRDRPGGGEKLFF,TGTGCCAGCACCCGGGACAGACCTGGGGGAGGGGAAAAACTGTTTTTT
.,.,TRBJ1-3,TRBV6-1,CASRDTGSSGNTIYF,TGTGCCAGCAGAGATACAGGGAGCTCTGGAAACACCATATATTTT
.,.,TRBJ2-6,TRBV9,CASSDMTGANVLTF,TGTGCCAGCAGCGATATGACAGGGGCCAACGTCCTGACTTTC
once,.,TRBJ2-1,TRBV28,CASIRGPYNEQFF,TGTGCCAGCATTCGGGGGCCCTACAATGAGCAGTTCTTC
.,.,TRBJ2-1,TRBV19,CASSEFVPGGNEQFF,TGTGCCAGTAGTGAGTTCGTCCCCGGTGGCAATGAGCAGTTCTTC
.,.,TRBJ2-5,TRBV5-1,CASSLGDYQETQYF,TGCGCCAGCAGCTTGGGAGACTACCAAGAGACCCAGTACTTC
once,.,TRBJ1-2,TRBV5-4,CASSLKSGTADGYTF,TGTGCCAGCAGCTTGAAATCGGGGACGGCGGATGGCTACACCTTC
.,TRBD2,TRBJ2-3,TRBV18,CASSPPAGGQGSNTQYF,TGTGCCAGCTCACCACCAGCGGGAGGGCAAGGCTCCAATACGCAGTATTTT
once,TRBD1,TRBJ1-2,TRBV15,CATSSPDRLRDGYTF,TGTGCCACCAGCAGCCCGGACAGGCTTAGGGATGGCTACACCTTC
.,.,TRBJ2-7,TRBV4-3,CASSQRTVHEQYF,TGCGCCAGCAGCCAACGGACAGTACACGAGCAGTACTTC
.,.,TRBJ1-1,TRBV12-5,CASGLVIVEGTNTEAFF,TGTGCTAGTGGTTTGGTTATTGTAGAAGGTACGAACACTGAAGCTTTCTTT
.,.,TRBJ1-1,TRBV23-1,CASTANPGPGNTEAFF,TGCGCCAGCACGGCTAATCCGGGACCGGGGAACACTGAAGCTTTCTTT
few,.,TRBJ1-6,TRBV6-1,CASSERDYSPLHF,TGTGCCAGCAGTGAGAGGGATTATTCACCCCTCCACTTT
.,.,TRBJ1-1,TRBV3-2,CASSQAFF,TGTGCCAGCAGCCAAGCTTTCTTT
.,.,TRBJ1-2,TRBV19,CASSIVGYGYTF,TGTGCCAGTAGTATAGTGGGCTATGGCTACACCTTC
once,.,TRBJ2-1,TRBV7-3,CASSYQGNEQFF,TGTGCCAGCAGCTATCAAGGCAATGAGCAGTTCTTC
.,.,TRBJ1-2,TRBV10-3,CAIRSLLNYGYTF,TGTGCCATCAGGTCACTTCTTAACTATGGCTACACCTTC
.,TRBD2,TRBJ2-1,TRBV6-5,CASSRSGLAGGRQFF,TGTGCCAGCAGCCGATCGGGACTAGCGGGAGGGCGACAGTTCTTC
once,.,TRBJ2-2,TRBV19,CATLPSTSRYTGELFF,TGTGCCACCTTACCCTCGACTAGTCGTTACACCGGGGAGCTGTTTTTT
.,TRBD2,TRBJ2-3,TRBV11-3,CASSLGGLADSTDTQYF,TGTGCCAGCAGCTTAGGAGGACTAGCGGATAGCACAGATACGCAGTATTTT
.,TRBD1,TRBJ1-1,TRBV2,CASSRPGTGVGSMNTEAFF,TGTGCCAGCAGCCGTCCCGGGACAGGGGTTGGTAGTATGAACACTGAAGCTTTCTTT
.,.,TRBJ2-3,TRBV5-4,CASSLAIAATADTQYF,TGTGCCAGCAGCTTGGCCATTGCAGCGACAGCAGATACGCAGTATTTT
.,.,TRBJ2-1,TRBV5-4,CASSPGQNSYNEQFF,TGTGCCAGCAGCCCCGGTCAGAACTCCTACAATGAGCAGTTCTTC
.,.,TRBJ2-2,TRBV14,CASSQEGGGGTGELFF,TGTGCCAGCAGCCAAGAAGGAGGAGGGGGCACCGGGGAGCTGTTTTTT
.,TRBD2,TRBJ2-3,TRBV29-1,CSVKTSLAGGPDTQYF,TGCAGCGTGAAGACTTCCTTAGCGGGAGGGCCAGATACGCAGTATTTT
.,TRBD1,TRBJ1-2,TRBV4-1,CASSQAGQGVLYGYTF,TGCGCCAGCAGCCAAGCGGGACAGGGGGTCCTCTATGGCTACACCTTC
.,TRBD1,TRBJ1-2,TRBV10-3,CAISPSLGDSKDYGYTF,TGTGCCATCAGTCCATCGTTGGGGGACAGTAAGGACTATGGCTACACCTTC
.,.,TRBJ2-2,TRBV4-1,CASSQRGPANTGELFF,TGCGCCAGCAGCCAAAGGGGCCCCGCGAACACCGGGGAGCTGTTTTTT
few,.,TRBJ1-3,TRBV18,CASSPLGDSGNTIYF,TGTGCCAGCTCACCCCTCGGGGACTCCGGAAACACCATATATTTT